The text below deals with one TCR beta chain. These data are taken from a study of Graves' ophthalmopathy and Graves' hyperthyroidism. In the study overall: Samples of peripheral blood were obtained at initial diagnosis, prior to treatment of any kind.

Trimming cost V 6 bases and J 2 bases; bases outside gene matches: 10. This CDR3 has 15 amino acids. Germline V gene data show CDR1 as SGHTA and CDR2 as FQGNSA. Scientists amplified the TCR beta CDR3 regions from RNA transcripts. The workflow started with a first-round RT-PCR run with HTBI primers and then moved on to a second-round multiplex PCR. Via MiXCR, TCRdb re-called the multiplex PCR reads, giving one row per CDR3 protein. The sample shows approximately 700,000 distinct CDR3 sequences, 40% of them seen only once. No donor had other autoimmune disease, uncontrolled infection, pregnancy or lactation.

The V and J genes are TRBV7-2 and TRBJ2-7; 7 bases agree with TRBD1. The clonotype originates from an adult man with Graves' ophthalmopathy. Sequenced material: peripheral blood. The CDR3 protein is CASSLYPTGPYEQYF. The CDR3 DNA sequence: TGTGCCAGCAGTTTATACCCGACAGGGCCCTACGAGCAGTACTTC.